The clone carrying this T cell receptor beta chain was recorded many times. V was clipped by 3 bases and J by 2 bases; unmatched bases: 0. The length of the CDR3 is 14 residues. The germline CDR1 and CDR2 sequences are SGHTA and FQGNSA. This entry belongs to a study of T-cell reconstitution after alpha-beta-depleted transplantation in children. The TCRbeta library was prepared with unique molecular identifiers. TCRdb reprocessed the PCR reads with MiXCR, giving one entry per CDR3 protein. The top ten clones hold about 5% of a sample with some 490,000 distinct CDR3 sequences, approximately 12% of them seen once.

This chain connects TRBV7-2 to TRBJ1-2, with 10 nucleotides matching TRBD1. The source material was PBMCs from the stem cell graft donor, sampled from the stem cell graft. This clonotype was sampled from a human donor who donated a stem cell graft to a child with combined immunodeficiency. The CDR3 bases are TGTGCCAGCAGCTTGGGACAGGGGAACTATGGCTACACCTTC. The encoded protein is CASSLGQGNYGYTF.